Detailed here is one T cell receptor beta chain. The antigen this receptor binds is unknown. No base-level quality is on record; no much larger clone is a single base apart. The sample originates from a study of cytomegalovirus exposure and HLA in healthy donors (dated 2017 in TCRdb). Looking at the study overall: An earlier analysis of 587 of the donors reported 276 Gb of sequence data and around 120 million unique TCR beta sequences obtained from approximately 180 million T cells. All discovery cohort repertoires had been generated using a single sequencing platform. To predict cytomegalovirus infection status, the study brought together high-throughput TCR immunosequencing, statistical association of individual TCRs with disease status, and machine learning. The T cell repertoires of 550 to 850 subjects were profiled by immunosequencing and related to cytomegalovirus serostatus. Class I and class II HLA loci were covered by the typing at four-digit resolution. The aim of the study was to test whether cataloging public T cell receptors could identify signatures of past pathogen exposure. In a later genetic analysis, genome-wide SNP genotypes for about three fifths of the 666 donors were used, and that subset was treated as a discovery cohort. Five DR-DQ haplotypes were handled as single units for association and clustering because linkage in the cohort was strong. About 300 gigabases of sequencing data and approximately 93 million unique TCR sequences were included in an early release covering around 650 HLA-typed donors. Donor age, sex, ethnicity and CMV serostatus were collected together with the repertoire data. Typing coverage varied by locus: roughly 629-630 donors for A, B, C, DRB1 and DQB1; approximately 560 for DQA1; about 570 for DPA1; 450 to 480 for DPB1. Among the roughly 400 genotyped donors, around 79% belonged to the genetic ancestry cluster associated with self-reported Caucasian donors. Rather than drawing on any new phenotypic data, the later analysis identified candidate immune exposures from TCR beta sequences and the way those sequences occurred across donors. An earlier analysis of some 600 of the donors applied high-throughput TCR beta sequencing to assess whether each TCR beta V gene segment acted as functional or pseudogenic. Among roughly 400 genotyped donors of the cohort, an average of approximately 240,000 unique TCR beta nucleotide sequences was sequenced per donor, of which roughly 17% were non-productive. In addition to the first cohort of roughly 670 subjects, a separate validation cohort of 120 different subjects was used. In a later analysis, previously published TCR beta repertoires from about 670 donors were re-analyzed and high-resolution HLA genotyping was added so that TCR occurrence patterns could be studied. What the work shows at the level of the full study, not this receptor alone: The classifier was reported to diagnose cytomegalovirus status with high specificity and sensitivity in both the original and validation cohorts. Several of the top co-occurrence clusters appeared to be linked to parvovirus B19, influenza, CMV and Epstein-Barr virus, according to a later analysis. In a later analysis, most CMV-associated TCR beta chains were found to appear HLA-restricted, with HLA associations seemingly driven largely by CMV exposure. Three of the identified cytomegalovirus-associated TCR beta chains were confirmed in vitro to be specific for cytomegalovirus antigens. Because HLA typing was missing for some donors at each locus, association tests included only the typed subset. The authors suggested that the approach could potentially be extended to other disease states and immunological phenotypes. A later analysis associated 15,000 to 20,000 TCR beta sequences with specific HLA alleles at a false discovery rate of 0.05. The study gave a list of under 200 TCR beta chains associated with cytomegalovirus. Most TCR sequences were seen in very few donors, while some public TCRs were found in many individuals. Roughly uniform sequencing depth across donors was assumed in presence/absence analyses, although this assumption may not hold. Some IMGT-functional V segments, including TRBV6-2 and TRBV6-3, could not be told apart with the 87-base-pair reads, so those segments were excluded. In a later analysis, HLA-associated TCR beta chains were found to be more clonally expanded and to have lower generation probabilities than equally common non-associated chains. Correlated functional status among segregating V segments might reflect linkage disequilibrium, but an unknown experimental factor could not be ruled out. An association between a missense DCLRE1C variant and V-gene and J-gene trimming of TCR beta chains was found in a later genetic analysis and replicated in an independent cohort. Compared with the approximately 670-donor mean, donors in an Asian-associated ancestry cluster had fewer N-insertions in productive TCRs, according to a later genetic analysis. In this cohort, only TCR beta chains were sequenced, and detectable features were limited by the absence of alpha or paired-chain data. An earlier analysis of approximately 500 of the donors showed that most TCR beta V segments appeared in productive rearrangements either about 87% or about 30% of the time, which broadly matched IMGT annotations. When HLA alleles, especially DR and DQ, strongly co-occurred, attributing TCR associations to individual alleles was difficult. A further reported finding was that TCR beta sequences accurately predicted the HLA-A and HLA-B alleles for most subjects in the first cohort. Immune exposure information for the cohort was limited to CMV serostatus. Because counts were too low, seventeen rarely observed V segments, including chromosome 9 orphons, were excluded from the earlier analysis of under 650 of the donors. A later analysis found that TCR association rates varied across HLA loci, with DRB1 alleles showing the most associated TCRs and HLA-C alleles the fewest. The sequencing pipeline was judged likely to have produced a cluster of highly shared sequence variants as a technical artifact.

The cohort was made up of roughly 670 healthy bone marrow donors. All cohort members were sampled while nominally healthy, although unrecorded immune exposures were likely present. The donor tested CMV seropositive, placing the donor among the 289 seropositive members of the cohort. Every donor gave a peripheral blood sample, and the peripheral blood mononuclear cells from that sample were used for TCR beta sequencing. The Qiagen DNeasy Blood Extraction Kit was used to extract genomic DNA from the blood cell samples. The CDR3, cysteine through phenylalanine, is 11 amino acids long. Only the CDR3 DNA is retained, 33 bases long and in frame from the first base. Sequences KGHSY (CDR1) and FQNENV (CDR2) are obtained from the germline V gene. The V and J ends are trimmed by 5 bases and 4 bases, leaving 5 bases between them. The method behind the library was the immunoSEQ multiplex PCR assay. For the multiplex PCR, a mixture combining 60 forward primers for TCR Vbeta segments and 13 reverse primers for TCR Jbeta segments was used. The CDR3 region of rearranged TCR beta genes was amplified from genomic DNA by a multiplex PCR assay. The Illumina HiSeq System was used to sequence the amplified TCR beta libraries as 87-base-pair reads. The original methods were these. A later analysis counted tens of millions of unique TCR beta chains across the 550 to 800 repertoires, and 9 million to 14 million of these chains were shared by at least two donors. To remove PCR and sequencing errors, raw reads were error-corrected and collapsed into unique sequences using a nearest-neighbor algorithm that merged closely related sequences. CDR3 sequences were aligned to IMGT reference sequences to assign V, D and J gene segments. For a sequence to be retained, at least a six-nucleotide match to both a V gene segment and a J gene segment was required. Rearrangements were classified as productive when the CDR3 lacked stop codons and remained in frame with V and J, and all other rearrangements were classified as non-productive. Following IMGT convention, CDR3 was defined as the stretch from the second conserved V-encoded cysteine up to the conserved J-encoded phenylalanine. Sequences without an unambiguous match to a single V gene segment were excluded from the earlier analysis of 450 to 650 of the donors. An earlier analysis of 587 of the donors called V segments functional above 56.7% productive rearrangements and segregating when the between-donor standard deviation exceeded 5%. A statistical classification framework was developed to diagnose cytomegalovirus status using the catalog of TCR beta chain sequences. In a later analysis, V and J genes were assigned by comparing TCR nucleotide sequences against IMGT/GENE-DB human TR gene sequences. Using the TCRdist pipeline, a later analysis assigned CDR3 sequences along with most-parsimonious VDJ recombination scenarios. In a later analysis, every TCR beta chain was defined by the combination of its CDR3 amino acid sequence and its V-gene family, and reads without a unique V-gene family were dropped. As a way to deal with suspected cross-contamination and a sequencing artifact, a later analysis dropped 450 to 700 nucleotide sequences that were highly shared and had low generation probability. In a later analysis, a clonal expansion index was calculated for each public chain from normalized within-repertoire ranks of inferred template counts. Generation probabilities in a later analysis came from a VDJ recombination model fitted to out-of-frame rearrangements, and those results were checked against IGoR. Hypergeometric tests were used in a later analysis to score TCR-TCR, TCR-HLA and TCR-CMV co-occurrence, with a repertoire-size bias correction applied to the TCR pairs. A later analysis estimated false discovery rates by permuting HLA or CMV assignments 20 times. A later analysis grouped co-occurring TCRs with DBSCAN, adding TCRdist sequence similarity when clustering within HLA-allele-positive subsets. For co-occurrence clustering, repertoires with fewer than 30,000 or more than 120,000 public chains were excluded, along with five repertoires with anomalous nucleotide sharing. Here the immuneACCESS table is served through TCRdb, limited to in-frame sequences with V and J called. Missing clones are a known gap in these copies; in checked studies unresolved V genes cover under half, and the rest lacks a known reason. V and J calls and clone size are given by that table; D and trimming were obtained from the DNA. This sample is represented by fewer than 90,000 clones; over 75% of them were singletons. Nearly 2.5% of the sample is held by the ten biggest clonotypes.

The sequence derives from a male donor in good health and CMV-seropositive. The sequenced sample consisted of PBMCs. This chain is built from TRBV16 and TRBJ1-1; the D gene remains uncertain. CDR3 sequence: CASSFSTEAFF. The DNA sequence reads TGTGCCAGCAGCTTCTCCACTGAAGCTTTCTTT.